A selection of T cell receptor beta chains follows, all from one sample in a study of T cells in Graves' hyperthyroidism and ophthalmopathy. TCRdb called the multiplex PCR reads again in MiXCR, with one record for every CDR3 protein. The sample has over 700,000 distinct CDR3 sequences, 35% to 40% seen once. The sequenced material came from blood. The receptors originated from a man younger than 35 with Graves' hyperthyroidism. The conserved cysteine and the conserved F or W are not part of the CDR3 here.

>TRBJ1-2|TRBV19
ASSIDPGRSYGYT
>TRBJ1-1|TRBV5-1
ASSPGQGAGAEAF
>TRBJ1-2|TRBV4-2
ASSQDGRGYGYT
>TRBJ1-6|TRBV30
AWSAGTGVYSPLH
>TRBJ2-2|TRBV29-1
SGLQAVNTGELF
>TRBJ2-5|TRBV5-1
ASSYGLAGTYQETQY
>TRBJ2-2|TRBV19
ASSLHLTRNTGELF
>TRBJ2-7|TRBV7-9
ASTSGTGPYEQY
>TRBJ1-6|TRBV11-1
ASSLLEVNSPLH
>TRBJ1-1|TRBV7-8
ASSYTRTGWGTEAF
>TRBJ2-7|TRBV12-3/TRBV12-4
ASSLRRMYSYEQY
>TRBJ1-3|TRBV7-9
ASSYGTDYGYTIY
>TRBJ2-1|TRBV24-1
ATSDSRGPGDEQF
>TRBJ1-1|TRBV9
ASSLDESNTEAF
>TRBJ2-7|TRBV20-1
SPTGTSSYEQY
>TRBJ1-2|TRBV19
ASSMGLADGYT
>TRBJ2-5|TRBV7-2
ASSLTQGASETQY
>TRBJ1-6|TRBV10-1
ASSDGSYNSPLH
>TRBJ2-2|TRBV7-3
ASSSVAGGELF
>TRBJ2-7|TRBV20-1
SARGTAAHYEQY
>TRBJ2-3|TRBV9
ASSVVFGDSFTDTQY
>TRBJ2-2|TRBV7-2
ASSLMGSCF
>TRBJ1-1|TRBV28
ASRGNGAF
>TRBJ1-3|TRBV20-1
SVLTGSSGNTIY
>TRBJ2-2|TRBV7-9
ASSLATAGELF
>TRBJ1-1|TRBV5-1
ASSFTQGSEAF
>TRBJ1-5|TRBV20-1
SAQDGAHNQPQH
>TRBJ1-1|TRBV24-1
AIEGTVDTEAF
>TRBJ1-6|TRBV10-2
ASRRDRGLAPLH
>TRBJ1-2|TRBV10-3
AISLFGGDPYGYT
>TRBJ2-3|TRBV5-4
ASSLGQGAQDTQY
>TRBJ1-5|TRBV19
ASSIRDRGFYQPQH
>TRBJ1-6|TRBV7-9
ASSQAPTGEQEALH
>TRBJ1-6|TRBV25-1
ASRAPGHKNNSPLH
>TRBJ2-5|TRBV25-1
ASRPQTGLETQY
>TRBJ1-5|TRBV19
ASSTKKNQPQH
>TRBJ2-7|TRBV11-1
ARGESYEQY
>TRBJ1-1|TRBV7-8
ASSPRRGRLNTEAF
>TRBJ1-1|TRBV6-5
ASSYSGHKGI
>TRBJ2-7|TRBV7-2
ASSPSTSGHPYEQY
>TRBJ2-2|TRBV5-4
ASSLALRGNTGELF
>TRBJ2-7|TRBV5-1
ASSSGQRRYEQY